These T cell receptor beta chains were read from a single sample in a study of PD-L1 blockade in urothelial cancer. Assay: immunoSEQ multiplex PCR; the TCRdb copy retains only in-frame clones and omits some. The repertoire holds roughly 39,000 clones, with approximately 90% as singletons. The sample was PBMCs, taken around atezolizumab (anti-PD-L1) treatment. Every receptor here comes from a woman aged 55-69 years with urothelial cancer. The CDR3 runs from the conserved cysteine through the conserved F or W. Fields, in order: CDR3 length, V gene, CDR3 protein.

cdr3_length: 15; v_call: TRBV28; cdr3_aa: CASSLWGGVDEKLFF
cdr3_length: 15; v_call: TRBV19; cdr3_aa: CASSISYVTAYGYTF
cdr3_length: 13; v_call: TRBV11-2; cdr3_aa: CASRRTSASEQFF
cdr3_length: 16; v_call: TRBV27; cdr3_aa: CASSRLLSGGPYEQYF
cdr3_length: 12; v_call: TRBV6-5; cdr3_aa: CASWAGGETQYF
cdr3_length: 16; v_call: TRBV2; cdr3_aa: CASKDGAGRPYNEQFF
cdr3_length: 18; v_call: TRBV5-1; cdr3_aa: CASSLGVGTGRIPYGYTF
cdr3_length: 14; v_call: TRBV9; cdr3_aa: CASSTGTGEVTQYF
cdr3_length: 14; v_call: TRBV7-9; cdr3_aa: CASSSDRESYGYTF
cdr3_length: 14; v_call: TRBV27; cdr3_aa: CASSRTRGGTEAFF
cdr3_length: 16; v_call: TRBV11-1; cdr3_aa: CASSLYSSGGYNEQFF